Below are 2 T cell receptor beta chains sequenced from a single sample in a study of cytomegalovirus exposure and HLA in healthy donors. A multiplex PCR was run with 60 Vbeta primers and 13 Jbeta primers. The data were produced by immunoSEQ multiplex PCR, yet TCRdb's version contains in-frame clones alone and is incomplete. The profile shows 200,000 to 250,000 clones, approximately 82% of them singletons. Sequenced sample: PBMCs. The receptors stem from a male donor in good health and CMV-seronegative.

This clone was observed a handful of times. The chain has TRBV18 and TRBJ1-4; 9 nucleotides agree with TRBD1. Germline V CDR1 and CDR2: KGHSH, LQKENI. The trim removed 5 bases at V and 4 bases at J, leaving 5 bases unmatched. This CDR3 is 15 amino acids long. CDR3 loop: CASSLQGASNEKLFF. The CDR3 DNA follows: TGTGCCAGCTCATTACAGGGGGCGAGTAATGAAAAACTGTTTTTT.

The rearrangement uses TRBV19 and TRBJ2-1; D remains unclear. CDR1 LNHDA and CDR2 SQIVND come from the germline V gene (reference sequence). The CDR3 totals 11 residues. The germline V and J ends were trimmed by 4 bases and 10 bases, with 8 bases remaining between them. Written as DNA, the CDR3 is TGTGCCAGTAGTACGCCCGGGGAGCAGTTCTTC. It encodes CASSTPGEQFF.